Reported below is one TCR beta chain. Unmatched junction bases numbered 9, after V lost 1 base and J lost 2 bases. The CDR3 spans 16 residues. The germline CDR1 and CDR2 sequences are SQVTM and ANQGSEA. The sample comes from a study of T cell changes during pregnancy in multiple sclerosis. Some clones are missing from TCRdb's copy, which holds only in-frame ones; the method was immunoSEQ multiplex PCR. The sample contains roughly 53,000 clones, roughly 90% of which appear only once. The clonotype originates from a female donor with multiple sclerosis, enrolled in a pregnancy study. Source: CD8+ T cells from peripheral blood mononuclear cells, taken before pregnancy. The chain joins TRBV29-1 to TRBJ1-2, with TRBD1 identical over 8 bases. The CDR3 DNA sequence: TGCAGCGTTGAAGTCATAGACAGGGGAGGAAACTATGGCTACACCTTC. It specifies CSVEVIDRGGNYGYTF.